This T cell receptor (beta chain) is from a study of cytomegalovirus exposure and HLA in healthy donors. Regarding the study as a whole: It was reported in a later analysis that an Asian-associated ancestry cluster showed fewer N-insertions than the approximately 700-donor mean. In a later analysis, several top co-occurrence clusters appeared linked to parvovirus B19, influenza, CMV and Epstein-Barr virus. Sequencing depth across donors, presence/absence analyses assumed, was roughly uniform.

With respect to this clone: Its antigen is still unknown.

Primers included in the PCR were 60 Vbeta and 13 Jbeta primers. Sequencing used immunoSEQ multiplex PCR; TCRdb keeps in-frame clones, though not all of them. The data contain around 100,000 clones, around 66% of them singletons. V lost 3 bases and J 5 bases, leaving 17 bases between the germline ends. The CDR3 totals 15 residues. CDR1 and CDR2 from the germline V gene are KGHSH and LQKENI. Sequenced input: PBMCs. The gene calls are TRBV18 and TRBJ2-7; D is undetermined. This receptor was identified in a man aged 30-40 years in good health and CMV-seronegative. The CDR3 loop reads CASSPPSIAGNEQYF. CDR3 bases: TGTGCCAGCTCACCTCCCAGTATAGCCGGCAACGAGCAGTACTTC.